Below, 7 T cell receptor beta chains from the same sample are listed, as sequenced in a study of blood T cell repertoires in COVID-19. Libraries were prepared by immunoSEQ multiplex PCR; TCRdb keeps only in-frame clonotypes and omits some of them. The top ten hold about 1% of the sample, which has 85,000 to 130,000 clones, just over 90% seen once. The source material was peripheral blood. The receptors derive from a man aged 60 to 75 with acute or convalescent COVID-19.

This clone was detected once. Other nucleotide sequences in the sample specify the same CDR3. This chain uses TRBV14 with TRBJ2-5; weak D call: TRBD2 (6 bases). The V gene's germline CDR1 is SGHDN and CDR2 FVKESK. The CDR3 runs to 13 residues. Trimming left V 6 bases short and J 1 base short, with 9 bases between. CDR3 region: CASSRDFQETQYF. CDR3 in DNA: TGTGCCAGCAGTCGGGACTTCCAAGAGACCCAGTACTTC. Based on the CDR3 plus reference TRBV14 and TRBJ2-5, the full variable domain is EAGVTQFPSHSVIEKGQTVTLRCDPISGHDNLYWYRRVMGKEIKFLLHFVKESKQDESGMPNNRFLAERTGGTYSTLKVQPAELEDSGVYFCASSRDFQETQYFGPGTRLLVL.

This clone was counted between two and nine times. The genes are TRBV5-8 and TRBJ2-1; no clear D gene. CDR3 size: 12 residues. Trimming took off 7 bases at V and 6 bases at J, with 11 bases between the two ends. The germline gives CDR1 SGHTS, CDR2 YDEGEE. CDR3 in amino acids: CASVSWSNEQFF. CDR3 in DNA: TGTGCCAGCGTGAGTTGGAGCAATGAGCAGTTCTTC.

The rearrangement joins TRBV6-6 to TRBJ2-1, with 14 bases fitting TRBD2. Germline trimming cut 5 bases from V and 0 bases from J; bases unmatched to any gene: 9. Per germline, CDR1 MNHNY and CDR2 SVGAGI (reference sequence). The CDR3 is 19 amino acids. The CDR3 is CASSPGTSGSGYSYNEQFF. In nucleotides, the CDR3 is TGTGCCAGCAGTCCTGGGACTAGCGGGAGTGGGTACTCCTACAATGAGCAGTTCTTC.

This rearrangement joins TRBV7-9 to TRBJ2-5; TRBD2 might be the D (6 bases). This CDR3 comprises 13 residues. With 7 bases removed from V and 5 bases from J, the gap between germline ends came to 14 bases. Germline CDR1 SEHNR, CDR2 FQNEAQ (reference sequence). The CDR3 here is CASTWEAVETQYF. The CDR3 region has the DNA TGTGCCAGCACCTGGGAGGCGGTTGAGACCCAGTACTTC. Full variable domain (rest looked up from reference TRBV7-9 and TRBJ2-5): DTGVSQNPRHKITKRGQNVTFRCDPISEHNRLYWYRQTLGQGPEFLTYFQNEAQLEKSRLLSDRFSAERPKGSFSTLEIQRTEQGDSAMYLCASTWEAVETQYFGPGTRLLVL.

This clone was observed a handful of times. V usage is TRBV5-1 and J usage is TRBJ1-4; the D gene is possibly TRBD1 (5 bases). In germline, CDR1 is SGHRS, CDR2 YFSETQ. Trimming removed 0 bases from V and 8 bases from J, with 14 bases in between. The CDR3 runs to 15 residues. CDR3 residues: CASSLEGRALEKLFF. CDR3 nucleotide sequence: TGCGCCAGCAGCTTGGAGGGGCGCGCATTGGAAAAACTGTTTTTT.

The genes are TRBV5-8 and TRBJ1-4; D might be TRBD1 (6 bases). Trimming left V 4 bases short and J 8 bases short, with 15 bases between. This CDR3 comprises 14 residues. Germline CDR1 and CDR2: SGHTS and YDEGEE. The CDR3 sequence: CASSTRDIGEKLFF. CDR3 DNA sequence: TGTGCCAGCAGCACCCGGGACATTGGCGAAAAACTGTTTTTT.

The chain couples TRBV18 to TRBJ2-5, with TRBD2 matching 7 bases. Looked up from germline, CDR1 is KGHSH and CDR2 is LQKENI. This CDR3 has 16 residues. V was clipped by 3 bases and J by 2 bases; unmatched bases: 9. In nucleotides, the CDR3 is TGTGCCAGCTCACCTCAACTAGCGCGCATACAAGAGACCCAGTACTTC. It translates to CASSPQLARIQETQYF.